The 2 T cell receptor beta chains listed next were all sequenced from one sample in a study of beta chain features in type 1 diabetes. Sequencing targeted expressed TCRB transcripts, as all isolated RNA had been reverse transcribed. Profiled with immunoSEQ multiplex PCR; TCRdb holds only in-frame clones, not every one. The sample contains about 650,000 clones, roughly 12% of which appear only once. For these TCRs, the target antigens are not known. Study-level results: TCRB CDR3 length was moderately but significantly reduced in all four CD4+ subsets of Type 1 diabetes patients.

The specimen sequenced was naive CD4+ T cells from blood. The receptors come from a man aged 25-40 years with type 1 diabetes.

About this clone itself: The same CDR3 also results from other DNA sequences found in this sample. This chain uses TRBV7-9 with TRBJ1-2; no clear D. There are 12 residues in the CDR3. The V and J ends lost 0 bases and 6 bases respectively, with 5 bases between them. Germline V CDR1 and CDR2: SEHNR, FQNEAQ (reference sequence). The CDR3: CASSLAADGYTF. The CDR3 DNA follows: TGTGCCAGCAGCTTAGCTGCTGATGGCTACACCTTC.

The chain uses TRBV6-1 and TRBJ2-3; TRBD2 agrees at 10 bases. CDR3 length equals 15 residues. Germline V gene data show CDR1 as MNHNS and CDR2 as SASEGT. V lost 4 bases and J lost 3; bases outside the gene matches: 4. The CDR3 DNA follows: TGTGCCAGCAGTGCACTAGCGGGGAGGACAGATACGCAGTATTTT. Amino acids: CASSALAGRTDTQYF.